The 15 T cell receptor beta chains below were found in one sample sequenced in a study of T-cell reconstitution after alpha-beta-depleted transplantation in children. The TCRbeta library was prepared with unique molecular identifiers. TCRdb reprocessed the PCR reads via MiXCR and lists one record per CDR3 protein. The repertoire holds about 980,000 distinct CDR3 sequences, with about 29% as singletons. Source: PBMCs, mostly from graft donor cells, taken 360 days after TCRalphabeta/CD19-depleted stem cell transplant. These receptors were collected from a boy in the first two years of life who had a stem cell transplant for SCID, so the T cells may come from the graft donor.

V is TRBV3-1 and J is TRBJ2-5; no definite D call. Germline V CDR1 and CDR2: LGHDT, YNNKEL (reference sequence). The CDR3 sequence is 17 residues long. The ends were cut back, 2 bases at V and 0 bases at J, with 16 bases in the middle. CDR3 amino acids: CASSQNPFRSDQETQYF. CDR3 coding DNA: TGTGCCAGCAGCCAAAACCCATTTCGTTCGGACCAAGAGACCCAGTACTTC.

This clonotype has a single count. The genes are TRBV20-1 and TRBJ1-2; D uncertain. Trimming cost V 0 bases and J 3 bases, with 14 bases left between them. Germline V gene data show CDR1 as DFQATT and CDR2 as SNEGSKA (reference sequence). This CDR3 has 15 residues. CDR3 amino acids: CSARDLAEVHYGYTF. CDR3 nucleotide sequence: TGCAGTGCTAGAGATTTAGCAGAGGTCCACTATGGCTACACCTTC.

This clonotype was observed a few times. The V and J genes are TRBV19 and TRBJ2-1, with TRBD2 matching 12 bases. With V trimmed by 0 bases and J by 10 bases, 7 bases remained unmatched. The CDR3 length is 16 residues. Per the germline V gene, CDR1 is LNHDA and CDR2 is SQIVND (reference sequence). CDR3 sequence (DNA): TGTGCCAGTAGTATAGACCGACTAGCGGGGGATGTAGAGCAGTTCTTC. Its translation: CASSIDRLAGDVEQFF.

The genes are TRBV6-5 and TRBJ2-3, with D uncertain. This CDR3 spans 15 amino acids. Per germline, CDR1 MNHEY and CDR2 SVGAGI. V lost 2 bases, J lost 1 base, and 10 bases lay in between. In DNA, the CDR3 is TGTGCCAGCAGTTACCCGGGTCGGGGCACAGATACGCAGTATTTT. Protein sequence: CASSYPGRGTDTQYF.

This clonotype was counted once. The CDR3 protein is CASSQTSGGPEQFF. As DNA, the CDR3 is TGCGCCAGCAGCCAAACTAGCGGGGGTCCGGAGCAGTTCTTC. The gene calls are TRBV4-3 and TRBJ2-1; 11 nucleotides match TRBD2. After removal of 2 bases from V and 10 bases from J, the junction contained 4 bases not matched to a gene. The CDR3 contains 14 residues. Germline V lookup: CDR1 LGHNA, CDR2 YSLEER.

V usage is TRBV5-1 and J usage is TRBJ2-2, with TRBD2 matching over 9 bases. CDR1 is SGHRS and CDR2 is YFSETQ in the germline V gene. Losses at the gene ends were 1 base for V and 11 bases for J; bases not matched to a gene: 9. The CDR3 is made up of 15 amino acids. The CDR3 sequence: CASSLMTSGTYELFF. As DNA, the CDR3 is TGCGCCAGCAGCTTGATGACTAGCGGAACATACGAGCTGTTTTTT.

This clonotype was counted only a few times. The rearrangement links TRBV11-2 to TRBJ2-3; a weak D match, TRBD1 (5 bases). The germline CDR1 and CDR2 sequences are SGHAT and FQNNGV. The V and J ends lost 2 bases and 2 bases respectively, with 14 bases between them. The CDR3 covers 16 residues. This chain's CDR3 is CASSLRGAAPTDTQYF. As DNA, the CDR3 is TGTGCCAGCAGCTTACGTGGGGCGGCCCCCACAGATACGCAGTATTTT.

A few counts support this clonotype. The chain links TRBV7-2 to TRBJ2-3; 7 bases match TRBD2. Germline V gene sequence: CDR1 SGHTA, CDR2 FQGNSA. The CDR3 has 15 residues. V shed 0 bases, J shed 4 bases, and the junction held 4 bases outside the gene matches. CDR3 nucleotides: TGTGCCAGCAGCTTAGCGGGGGGGAGGTCAGATACGCAGTATTTT. Its translation is CASSLAGGRSDTQYF.

The chain recombines TRBV7-2 with TRBJ1-2; TRBD1 agrees at 9 bases. This CDR3 region has 14 residues. Germline V gene lookup returns CDR1 SGHTA and CDR2 FQGNSA. The J segment lost 4 bases and the V segment lost 5 bases, leaving 5 bases of the junction unmatched. CDR3 coding DNA: TGTGCCAGCAGCGGGACAGGGAGCTTCTATGGCTACACCTTC. It specifies CASSGTGSFYGYTF.

This clonotype was observed a handful of times. This chain joins TRBV6-5 and TRBJ1-1, with a weak D call TRBD1 (5 bases). The CDR3 is 12 residues long. V shed 0 bases and J shed 10 bases, with 9 bases lying between them. CDR1 is MNHEY, CDR2 SVGAGI, per germline. The CDR3 sequence is CASSYSAGRAFF. The DNA of the CDR3 is TGTGCCAGCAGTTACTCGGCAGGGCGAGCTTTCTTT.

This chain links TRBV28 with TRBJ2-1, with D perhaps being TRBD1 or TRBD2 (6 bases each). V shed 3 bases and J shed 0 bases, with 15 bases lying between them. CDR3 size: 17 residues. Looked up from germline, CDR1 is MDHEN and CDR2 is SYDVKM. In DNA, the CDR3 is TGTGCCAGCAGTTTGTATTCGGGGGCAAGCTCCTACAATGAGCAGTTCTTC. It codes for CASSLYSGASSYNEQFF.

This chain links TRBV4-1 with TRBJ2-1, with 7 bases aligning to TRBD1. Unmatched junction bases numbered 4, after V lost 0 bases and J lost 8 bases. CDR1 is MGHRA and CDR2 is YSYEKL in the germline V gene. The CDR3 runs 14 residues. The CDR3 DNA reads TGCGCCAGCAGCCAAGAAGAGGGGGCGGATGAGCAGTTCTTC. Its protein is CASSQEEGADEQFF.

The V and J genes are TRBV7-9 and TRBJ2-1; 13 nucleotides match TRBD2. This CDR3 comprises 17 residues. The junction had 6 bases not matched to a gene; V was cut back by 1 base and J by 6 bases. CDR1 is SEHNR, CDR2 FQNEAQ, per germline (reference sequence). The CDR3 protein is CASSLGGLAGASNEQFF. The DNA of the CDR3 is TGTGCCAGCAGCTTAGGAGGACTAGCGGGGGCCAGCAATGAGCAGTTCTTC.

The gene calls are TRBV5-1 and TRBJ1-5; D is unclear. This CDR3 spans 15 amino acids. Germline CDR1 and CDR2: SGHRS and YFSETQ. Trimming took 0 bases from V and 3 from J, leaving 10 bases between them. The CDR3 DNA is TGCGCCAGCAGCTTGGTGTCCGGAGTCAATCAGCCCCAGCATTTT. It is translated as CASSLVSGVNQPQHF.

The rearrangement uses TRBV14 and TRBJ2-1, with a tentative D call TRBD1 (5 bases). Trimming took off 0 bases at V and 0 bases at J, with 15 bases between the two ends. The CDR3 sequence is 18 residues long. The germline V gene has CDR1 SGHDN and CDR2 FVKESK. CDR3 in amino acids: CASSQEGWGLISYNEQFF. The DNA of the CDR3 is TGTGCCAGCAGCCAAGAGGGCTGGGGCTTGATCTCCTACAATGAGCAGTTCTTC. Full variable domain (missing parts from reference TRBV14 and TRBJ2-1): EAGVTQFPSHSVIEKGQTVTLRCDPISGHDNLYWYRRVMGKEIKFLLHFVKESKQDESGMPNNRFLAERTGGTYSTLKVQPAELEDSGVYFCASSQEGWGLISYNEQFFGPGTRLTVL.